The source of this T cell receptor beta chain is a study of T cell responses to AZD1222 COVID-19 vaccine. Study at large: Combined were second doses at about 4 or about 12 weeks.

As to this clone: Its cognate antigen is unknown.

Whole-study results and caveats: Baseline serostatus was positive in only a handful of AZD1222 recipients. In the spike-specific TCR repertoire, nearly half reportedly target unmutated variant regions.

Sequencing was performed with immunoSEQ multiplex PCR; in TCRdb, only in-frame clones are kept and a portion is missing. The profile covers 120,000 to 150,000 clones, with 85% to 95% appearing a single time and 4% to 5.5% taken by the ten largest. This sample comprised peripheral blood, obtained on day 0 of AZD1222 vaccination. This TCR came from an adult in good health.

DNA for the CDR3: TGCAGCGCGAGACTAGCGGGGGGGCCCGGAGATACGCAGTATTTT. This translates into CSARLAGGPGDTQYF. V gene TRBV29-1 combines with J gene TRBJ2-3; 14 bases line up with TRBD2. Germline assignment: CDR1 SQVTM and CDR2 ANQGSEA. This CDR3 has 15 amino acids. Trimming took 7 bases from V and 5 from J; bases not matched to a gene: 8.